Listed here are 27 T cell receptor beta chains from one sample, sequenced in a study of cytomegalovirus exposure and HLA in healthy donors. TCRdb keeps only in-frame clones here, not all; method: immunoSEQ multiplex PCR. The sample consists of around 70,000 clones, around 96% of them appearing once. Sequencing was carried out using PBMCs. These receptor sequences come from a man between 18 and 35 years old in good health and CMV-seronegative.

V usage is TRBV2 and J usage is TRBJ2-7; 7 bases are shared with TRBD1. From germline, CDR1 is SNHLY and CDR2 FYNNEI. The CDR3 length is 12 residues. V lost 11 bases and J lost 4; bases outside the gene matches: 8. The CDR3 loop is CAGYRDRYEQYF. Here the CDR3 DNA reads TGTGCCGGCTACCGGGACAGATACGAGCAGTACTTC.

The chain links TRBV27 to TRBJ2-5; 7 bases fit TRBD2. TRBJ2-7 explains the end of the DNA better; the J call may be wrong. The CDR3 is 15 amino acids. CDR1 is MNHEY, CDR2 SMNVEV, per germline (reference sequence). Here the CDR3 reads CASSPGAGEFYEQYF. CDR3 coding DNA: TGTGCCAGCAGTCCCGGGGCGGGGGAATTCTACGAGCAGTACTTC.

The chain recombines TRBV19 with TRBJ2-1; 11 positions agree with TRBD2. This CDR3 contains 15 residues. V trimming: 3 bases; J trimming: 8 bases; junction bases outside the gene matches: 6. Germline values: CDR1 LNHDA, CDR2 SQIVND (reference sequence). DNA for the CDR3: TGTGCCAGTAGTATCTCTAGCGGGGGGCTCGATGAGCAGTTCTTC. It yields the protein CASSISSGGLDEQFF.

The CDR3 DNA sequence: TGTGCCAGCAGCCCGCCAACAGTAGGGGCTCTCTACGAGCAGTACTTC. It translates to CASSPPTVGALYEQYF. J is TRBJ2-7 and V is TRBV7-9; TRBD1 might be the D (5 bases). The V end was cut by 5 bases, the J end by 3 bases, with 20 bases between. Germline assignment: CDR1 SEHNR and CDR2 FQNEAQ (reference sequence). The CDR3 runs 16 residues. The full variable domain, with the rest looked up from reference TRBV7-9 and TRBJ2-7, is DTGVSQNPRHKITKRGQNVTFRCDPISEHNRLYWYRQTLGQGPEFLTYFQNEAQLEKSRLLSDRFSAERPKGSFSTLEIQRTEQGDSAMYLCASSPPTVGALYEQYFGPGTRLTVT.

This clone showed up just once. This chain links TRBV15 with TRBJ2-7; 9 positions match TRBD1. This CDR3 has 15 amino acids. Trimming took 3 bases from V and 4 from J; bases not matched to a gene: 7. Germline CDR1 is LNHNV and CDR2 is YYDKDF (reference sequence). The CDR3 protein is CATSRPGQGSYEQYF. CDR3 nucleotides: TGTGCCACCAGCAGGCCGGGACAGGGTTCTTACGAGCAGTACTTC.

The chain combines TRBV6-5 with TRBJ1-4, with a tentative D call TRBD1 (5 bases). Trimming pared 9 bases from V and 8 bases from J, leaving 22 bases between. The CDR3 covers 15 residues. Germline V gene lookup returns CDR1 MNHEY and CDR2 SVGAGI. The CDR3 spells CASRTSGPISEKLFF. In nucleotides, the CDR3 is TGTGCCAGTAGGACAAGTGGCCCGATTTCGGAAAAACTGTTTTTT.

The CDR3 region is CSARVEGSYTF. As DNA, the CDR3 is TGCAGTGCTAGAGTGGAGGGAAGCTACACCTTC. This chain links TRBV20-1 with TRBJ1-2; D not resolved. This CDR3 contains 11 residues. Trimming removed 1 base from V and 9 bases from J, with 9 bases in between. Germline assignment: CDR1 DFQATT and CDR2 SNEGSKA (reference sequence).

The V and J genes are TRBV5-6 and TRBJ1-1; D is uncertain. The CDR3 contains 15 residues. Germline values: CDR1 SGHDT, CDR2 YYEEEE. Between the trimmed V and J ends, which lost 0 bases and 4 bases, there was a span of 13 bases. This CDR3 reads CASSLGFGVGTEAFF. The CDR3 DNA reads TGTGCCAGCAGCTTGGGTTTCGGGGTGGGCACTGAAGCTTTCTTT. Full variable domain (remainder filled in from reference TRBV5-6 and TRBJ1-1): DAGVTQSPTHLIKTRGQQVTLRCSPKSGHDTVSWYQQALGQGPQFIFQYYEEEERQRGNFPDRFSGHQFPNYSSELNVNALLLGDSALYLCASSLGFGVGTEAFFGQGTRLTVV.

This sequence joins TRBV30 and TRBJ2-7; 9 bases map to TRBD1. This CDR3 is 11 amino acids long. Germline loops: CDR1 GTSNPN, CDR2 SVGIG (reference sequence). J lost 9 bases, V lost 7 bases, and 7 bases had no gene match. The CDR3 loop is CAYGTGPGQYF. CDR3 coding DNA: TGTGCCTATGGGACAGGGCCTGGGCAGTACTTC.

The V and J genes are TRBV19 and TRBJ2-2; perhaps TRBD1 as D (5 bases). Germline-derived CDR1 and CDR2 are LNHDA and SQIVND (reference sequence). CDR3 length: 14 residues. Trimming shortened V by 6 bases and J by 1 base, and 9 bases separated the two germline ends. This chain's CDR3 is CASSRTRNTGELFF. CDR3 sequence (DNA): TGTGCCAGTAGCCGGACAAGGAACACCGGGGAGCTGTTTTTT.

The CDR3: CASSVVASGGEQFF. The CDR3 nucleotides read TGTGCCAGCAGCGTAGTGGCGAGCGGGGGGGAGCAGTTCTTC. This rearrangement joins TRBV9 to TRBJ2-1, with 9 bases fitting TRBD2. Trimming at V came to 0 bases and at J to 10 bases, leaving 5 bases not matched to a gene. Per germline, CDR1 SGDLS and CDR2 YYNGEE. The CDR3 extends over 14 amino acids.

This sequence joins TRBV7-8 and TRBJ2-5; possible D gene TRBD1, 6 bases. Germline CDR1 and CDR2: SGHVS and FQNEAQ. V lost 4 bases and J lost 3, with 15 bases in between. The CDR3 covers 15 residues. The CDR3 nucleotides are TGTGCCAGCAGCTCCAACAGGGTGAGCGAAGAGACCCAGTACTTC. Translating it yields CASSSNRVSEETQYF.

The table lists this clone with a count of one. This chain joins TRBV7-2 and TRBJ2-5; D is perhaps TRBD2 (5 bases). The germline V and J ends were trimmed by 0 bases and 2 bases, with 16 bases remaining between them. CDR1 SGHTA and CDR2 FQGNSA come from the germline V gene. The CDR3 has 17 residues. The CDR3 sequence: CASSLASGKLLQETQYF. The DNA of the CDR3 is TGTGCCAGCAGCTTAGCGTCGGGGAAACTGTTACAAGAGACCCAGTACTTC.

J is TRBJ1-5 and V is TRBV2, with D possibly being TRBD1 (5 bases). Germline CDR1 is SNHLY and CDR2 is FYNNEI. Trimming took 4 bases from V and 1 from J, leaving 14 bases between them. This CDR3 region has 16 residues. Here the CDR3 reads CASSGGRGASNQPQHF. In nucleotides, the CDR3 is TGTGCCAGCAGTGGGGGAAGGGGCGCAAGCAATCAGCCCCAGCATTTT.

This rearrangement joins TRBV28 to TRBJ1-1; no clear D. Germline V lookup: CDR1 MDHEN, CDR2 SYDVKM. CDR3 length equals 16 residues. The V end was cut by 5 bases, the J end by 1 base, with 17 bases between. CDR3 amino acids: CASSRGPTSWNTEAFF. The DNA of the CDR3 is TGTGCCAGCAGTCGCGGGCCCACCTCTTGGAACACTGAAGCTTTCTTT.

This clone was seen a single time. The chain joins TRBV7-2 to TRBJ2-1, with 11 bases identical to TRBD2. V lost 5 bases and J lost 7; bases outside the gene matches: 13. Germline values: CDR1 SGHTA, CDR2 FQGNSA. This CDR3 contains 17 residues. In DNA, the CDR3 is TGTGCCAGCAGCCTACGACCGGGACTAGCGGTACAGAATGAGCAGTTCTTC. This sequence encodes CASSLRPGLAVQNEQFF.

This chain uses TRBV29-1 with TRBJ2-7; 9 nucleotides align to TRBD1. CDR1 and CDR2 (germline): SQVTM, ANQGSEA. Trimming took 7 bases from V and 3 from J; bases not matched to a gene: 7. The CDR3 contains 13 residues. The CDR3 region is CSARTGAIYEQYF. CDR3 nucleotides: TGCAGCGCCCGGACAGGGGCGATCTACGAGCAGTACTTC.

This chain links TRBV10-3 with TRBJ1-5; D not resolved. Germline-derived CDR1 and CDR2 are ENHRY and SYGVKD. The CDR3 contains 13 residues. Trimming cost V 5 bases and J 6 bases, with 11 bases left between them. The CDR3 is CAISNLYSQPQHF. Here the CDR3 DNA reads TGTGCCATCAGTAATCTATACAGTCAGCCCCAGCATTTT.

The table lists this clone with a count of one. DNA for the CDR3: TGTGCCAGCTCCCCCGCCGGACTAGCGGGGGGGGAGCAGTACTTC. Translated, it gives CASSPAGLAGGEQYF. The chain has TRBV18 and TRBJ2-7; 15 bases are shared with TRBD2. Germline CDR1 is KGHSH and CDR2 is LQKENI. This CDR3 has 15 residues. With 6 bases clipped from V and 7 bases from J, the junction kept 7 bases outside the gene matches.

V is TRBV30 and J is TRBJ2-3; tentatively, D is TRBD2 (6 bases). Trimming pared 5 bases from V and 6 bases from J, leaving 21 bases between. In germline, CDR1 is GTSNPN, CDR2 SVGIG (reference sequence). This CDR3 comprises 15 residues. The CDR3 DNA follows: TGTGCCTGGGGGCGCGGGGACCTTTCTGTGGATACGCAGTATTTT. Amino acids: CAWGRGDLSVDTQYF.

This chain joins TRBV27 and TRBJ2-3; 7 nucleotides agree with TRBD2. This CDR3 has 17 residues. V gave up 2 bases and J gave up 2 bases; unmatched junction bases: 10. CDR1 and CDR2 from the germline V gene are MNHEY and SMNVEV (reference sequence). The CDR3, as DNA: TGTGCCAGCAGTTTACTTGGAGGCGGGGACTACACAGATACGCAGTATTTT. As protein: CASSLLGGGDYTDTQYF.

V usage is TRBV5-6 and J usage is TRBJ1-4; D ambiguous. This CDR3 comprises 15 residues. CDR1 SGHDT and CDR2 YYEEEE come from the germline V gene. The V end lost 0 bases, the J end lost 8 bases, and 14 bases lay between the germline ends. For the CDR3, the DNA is TGTGCCAGCAGCTTGGAAGGCGTCGGAGTGGAAAAACTGTTTTTT. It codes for CASSLEGVGVEKLFF.

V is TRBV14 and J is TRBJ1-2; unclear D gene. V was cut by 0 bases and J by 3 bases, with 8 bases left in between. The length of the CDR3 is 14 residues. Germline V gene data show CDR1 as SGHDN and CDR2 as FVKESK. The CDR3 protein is CASSQDTEYYGYTF. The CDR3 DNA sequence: TGTGCCAGCAGCCAAGATACGGAGTACTATGGCTACACCTTC.

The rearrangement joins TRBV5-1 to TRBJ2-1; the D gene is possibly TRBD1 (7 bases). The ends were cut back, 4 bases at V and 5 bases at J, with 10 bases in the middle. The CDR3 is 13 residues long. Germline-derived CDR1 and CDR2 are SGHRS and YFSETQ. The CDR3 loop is CASSAGQNNEQFF. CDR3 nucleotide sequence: TGCGCCAGCAGCGCGGGACAGAACAATGAGCAGTTCTTC. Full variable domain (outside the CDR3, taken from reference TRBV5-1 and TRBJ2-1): KAGVTQTPRYLIKTRGQQVTLSCSPISGHRSVSWYQQTPGQGLQFLFEYFSETQRNKGNFPGRFSGRQFSNSRSEMNVSTLELGDSALYLCASSAGQNNEQFFGPGTRLTVL.

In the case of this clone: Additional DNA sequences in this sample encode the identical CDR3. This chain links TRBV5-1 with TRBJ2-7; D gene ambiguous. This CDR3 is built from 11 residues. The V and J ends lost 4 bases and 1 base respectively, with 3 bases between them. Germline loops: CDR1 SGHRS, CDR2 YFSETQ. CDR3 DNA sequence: TGCGCCAGCAGCCAATCCTACGAGCAGTACTTC. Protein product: CASSQSYEQYF.

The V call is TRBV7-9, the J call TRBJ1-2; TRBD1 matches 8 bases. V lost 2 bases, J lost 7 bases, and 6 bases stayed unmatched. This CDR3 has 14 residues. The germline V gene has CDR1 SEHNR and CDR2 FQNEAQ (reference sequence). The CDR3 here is CASSLFGQGAGYTF. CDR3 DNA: TGTGCCAGCAGCTTATTCGGGCAGGGGGCTGGCTACACCTTC.

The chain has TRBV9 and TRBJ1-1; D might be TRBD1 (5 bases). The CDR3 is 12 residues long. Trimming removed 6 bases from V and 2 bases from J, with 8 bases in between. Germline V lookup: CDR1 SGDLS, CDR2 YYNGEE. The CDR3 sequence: CASKGINTEAFF. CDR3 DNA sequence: TGTGCCAGCAAGGGGATTAACACTGAAGCTTTCTTT.